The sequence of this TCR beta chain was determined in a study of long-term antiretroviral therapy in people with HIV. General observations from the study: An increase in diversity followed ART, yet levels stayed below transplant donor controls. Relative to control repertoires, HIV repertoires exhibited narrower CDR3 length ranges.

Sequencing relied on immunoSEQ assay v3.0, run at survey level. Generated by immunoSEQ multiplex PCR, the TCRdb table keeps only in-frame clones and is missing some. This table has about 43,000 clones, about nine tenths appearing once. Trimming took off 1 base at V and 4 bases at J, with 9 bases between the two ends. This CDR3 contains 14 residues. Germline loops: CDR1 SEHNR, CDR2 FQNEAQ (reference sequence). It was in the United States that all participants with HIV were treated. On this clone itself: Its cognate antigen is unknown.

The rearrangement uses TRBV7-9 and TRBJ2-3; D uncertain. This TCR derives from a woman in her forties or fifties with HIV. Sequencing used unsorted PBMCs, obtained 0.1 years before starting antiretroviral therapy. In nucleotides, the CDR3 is TGTGCCAGCAGCTTAGGGTTAGCCCCAGATACGCAGTATTTT. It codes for CASSLGLAPDTQYF. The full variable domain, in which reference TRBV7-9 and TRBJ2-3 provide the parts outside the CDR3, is DTGVSQNPRHKITKRGQNVTFRCDPISEHNRLYWYRQTLGQGPEFLTYFQNEAQLEKSRLLSDRFSAERPKGSFSTLEIQRTEQGDSAMYLCASSLGLAPDTQYFGPGTRLTVL.